This TCR beta chain was sequenced for a study of Tregs in tolerant kidney transplant recipients. The assay was immunoSEQ multiplex PCR, and TCRdb's table has in-frame clones only and misses some. Of about 120,000 clones in the sample, approximately 90% were seen once. Unstimulated Tregs (CD4+CD25+CD127-) and CD4+CD25- non-Tregs were sorted from PBMCs. Overall study results and limits: Activated donor B cell expansion appeared to reveal the most relevant donor-specific TCRbeta repertoire. Findings come from small patient numbers and require larger validation.

CDR3 length: 17 amino acids. Germline CDR1 reads KGHSH; CDR2 reads LQKENI. Trimming took off 3 bases at V and 6 bases at J, with 22 bases between the two ends. Concerning this clone: What it binds is unknown.

Sample: CD4+ T cells from blood. The origin of this receptor is a human donor in good health. The rearrangement joins TRBV18 to TRBJ2-3; D remains ambiguous. The CDR3 DNA reads as TGTGCCAGCTCACCGTCGATAGGAATAGGAGTAGGGGATACGCAGTATTTT. Translated: CASSPSIGIGVGDTQYF.